A selection of T cell receptor beta chains follows, all from one sample in a study of control samples from healthy donors and cancer patients. The assay was immunoSEQ multiplex PCR, and TCRdb's table has in-frame clones only and misses some. This table holds 50,000 or so clones, just over 85% found once. The sequenced sample was PBMCs. These receptors were obtained from a woman aged 45-65 years with lung cancer. CDR3s include the opening cysteine and the closing phenylalanine or tryptophan. A D gene is named only where the DNA matches it firmly. Clone size, where shown, is once, few, many, or a class for clones that have expanded.

D	size	V	length	J	CDR3	DNA
TRBD1	NA	TRBV7-9	13	TRBJ1-2	CASSLGTGPGYTF	TGTGCCAGCAGCTTGGGGACAGGTCCTGGCTACACCTTC
NA	NA	TRBV9	15	TRBJ2-1	CASSVAAAPYNEQFF	TGTGCCAGCAGCGTGGCCGCCGCCCCCTACAATGAGCAGTTCTTC
TRBD1	NA	TRBV6-5	14	TRBJ1-5	CASSNDRGNQPQHF	TGTGCCAGCAGTAATGACAGGGGCAATCAGCCCCAGCATTTT
TRBD1	NA	TRBV30	14	TRBJ2-1	CAWSKSRQGNEQFF	TGTGCCTGGAGTAAATCCCGACAGGGCAATGAGCAGTTCTTC
NA	NA	TRBV24-1	13	TRBJ1-3	CATAARLGNTIYF	TGTGCCACCGCAGCCAGGCTCGGAAACACCATATATTTT
NA	NA	TRBV12-3/TRBV12-4	13	TRBJ1-1	CASSFGGVGIAFF	TGTGCCAGCAGTTTTGGGGGGGTCGGGATAGCTTTCTTT
NA	NA	TRBV10-3	13	TRBJ2-7	CAISEASEGEQYF	TGTGCCATCAGTGAGGCTAGCGAGGGCGAGCAGTACTTC
NA	NA	TRBV12-3/TRBV12-4	12	TRBJ2-2	CASSGNTGELFF	TGTGCCAGCAGTGGGAACACCGGGGAGCTGTTTTTT
NA	NA	TRBV14	15	TRBJ1-1	CASSQEKGRFTEAFF	TGTGCCAGCAGCCAAGAGAAGGGGAGGTTCACTGAAGCTTTCTTT
TRBD1	few	TRBV6-1	13	TRBJ1-2	CASSEKGARGYTF	TGTGCCAGCAGTGAAAAGGGGGCTCGTGGCTACACCTTC
TRBD1	few	TRBV7-9	16	TRBJ1-6	CASSSLDRSGGSPLHF	TGTGCCAGCAGCTCCCTGGACAGGTCTGGGGGATCACCCCTCCACTTT
NA	NA	TRBV27	13	TRBJ1-2	CASSLSGRPGYTF	TGTGCCAGCAGTTTATCGGGCAGGCCTGGCTACACCTTC
TRBD1	NA	TRBV25-1	14	TRBJ1-2	CASSEFVTGDGYTF	TGTGCCAGCAGTGAATTCGTGACAGGGGATGGCTACACCTTC
TRBD1	NA	TRBV4-3	16	TRBJ2-1	CASSQMTGGVGNEQFF	TGCGCCAGCAGCCAAATGACAGGGGGCGTGGGCAATGAGCAGTTCTTC
NA	NA	TRBV2	14	TRBJ1-2	CASSEALQEGGYTF	TGTGCCAGCAGTGAAGCGCTTCAAGAGGGTGGCTACACCTTC
NA	NA	TRBV2	11	TRBJ1-5	CASRGGGPQHF	TGTGCCAGCAGGGGAGGGGGGCCCCAGCATTTT
NA	NA	TRBV27	14	TRBJ2-3	CASRRAPDTDTQYF	TGTGCCAGCCGTAGGGCACCCGACACAGATACGCAGTATTTT
NA	NA	TRBV13	15	TRBJ2-3	CASRRQGGGTDTQYF	TGTGCCAGCCGGAGACAGGGAGGCGGCACAGATACGCAGTATTTT
NA	NA	TRBV18	14	TRBJ1-1	CASFPQGGNAEAFF	TGTGCCAGCTTTCCCCAAGGGGGAAACGCTGAAGCTTTCTTT
TRBD2	NA	TRBV19	13	TRBJ2-1	CASSPSGGDEQFF	TGTGCCAGTAGCCCTAGCGGGGGAGACGAGCAGTTCTTC
NA	NA	TRBV6-6	13	TRBJ1-5	CASSGQLNQPQHF	TGTGCCAGCAGTGGACAGTTAAATCAGCCCCAGCATTTT
NA	once	TRBV19	14	TRBJ2-5	CASKETGHQETQYF	TGTGCCAGTAAAGAAACAGGCCACCAAGAGACCCAGTACTTC
NA	NA	TRBV13	13	TRBJ2-5	CASSPFGVETQYF	TGTGCCAGCAGCCCGTTTGGAGTAGAGACCCAGTACTTC
NA	few	TRBV2	14	TRBJ2-2	CASSGTANTGELFF	TGTGCCAGCAGTGGGACTGCGAACACCGGGGAGCTGTTTTTT
NA	NA	TRBV7-6	13	TRBJ2-3	CASSLATRDTQYF	TGTGCCAGCAGCTTAGCGACACGGGATACGCAGTATTTT
TRBD1	NA	TRBV5-1	14	TRBJ2-7	CASSSDRERNEQYF	TGCGCCAGCAGCTCCGACAGGGAGAGGAACGAGCAGTACTTC
NA	NA	TRBV4-1	13	TRBJ2-3	CASSQGLGDTQYF	TGCGCCAGCAGCCAGGGGTTGGGGGATACGCAGTATTTT
TRBD1	NA	TRBV7-9	13	TRBJ1-1	CASSLEGQGGAFF	TGTGCCAGCAGCTTAGAGGGACAGGGGGGAGCTTTCTTT
NA	NA	TRBV5-1	16	TRBJ1-2	CASSDSRQGISKSYTF	TGCGCCAGCAGCGATTCGAGGCAGGGGATTAGTAAGAGCTACACCTTC
TRBD1	NA	TRBV7-8	15	TRBJ1-6	CASSRLDRGNSPLHF	TGTGCCAGCAGCCGCTTGGACAGGGGGAACTCACCCCTCCACTTT
NA	NA	TRBV14	15	TRBJ2-2	CASRPPGSSPGELFF	TGTGCCAGCAGGCCGCCGGGTTCGAGCCCCGGGGAGCTGTTTTTT
NA	NA	TRBV10-3	15	TRBJ1-1	CAISESGTLGTEAFF	TGTGCCATCAGTGAATCCGGGACTCTAGGTACTGAAGCTTTCTTT
NA	NA	TRBV28	16	TRBJ1-5	CASSPRRGVGNQPQHF	TGTGCCAGCAGCCCACGACGGGGGGTCGGCAATCAGCCCCAGCATTTT
NA	NA	TRBV18	15	TRBJ1-6	CASSPPAGGNSPLHF	TGTGCCAGCTCACCACCGGCCGGGGGCAATTCACCCCTCCACTTT
NA	NA	TRBV7-3	14	TRBJ1-6	CASSLGGIDSPLHF	TGTGCCAGCAGCTTAGGCGGCATCGATTCACCCCTCCACTTT
TRBD1	NA	TRBV5-1	15	TRBJ1-3	CASTRQGNSGNTIYF	TGCGCCAGCACCAGACAGGGAAACTCTGGAAACACCATATATTTT
TRBD1	NA	TRBV7-9	12	TRBJ1-1	CASSRQGAKAFF	TGTGCCAGCAGCCGACAGGGGGCGAAAGCTTTCTTT
TRBD1	NA	TRBV28	12	TRBJ2-4	CASSMDRRLQYF	TGTGCCAGCAGTATGGACAGGCGCCTTCAGTACTTC
TRBD1	NA	TRBV3-1/TRBV3-2	17	TRBJ1-3	CASSRTGGLSSGNTIYF	TGTGCCAGCAGCCGGACAGGGGGCTTGAGCTCTGGAAACACCATATATTTT
NA	NA	TRBV27	17	TRBJ1-2	CASSSTGWSIHGYGYTF	TGTGCCAGCAGTTCCACCGGGTGGAGCATTCATGGCTATGGCTACACCTTC
NA	NA	TRBV12-3/TRBV12-4	13	TRBJ1-1	CASNPRGYTEAFF	TGTGCCAGCAACCCGAGGGGTTACACTGAAGCTTTCTTT
TRBD1	NA	TRBV6-2/TRBV6-3	14	TRBJ2-2	CASSYSWTGWELFF	TGTGCCAGCAGTTACTCGTGGACAGGGTGGGAGCTGTTTTTT
NA	NA	TRBV30	15	TRBJ1-1	CAWIFFGGESTEAFF	TGTGCCTGGATCTTCTTCGGAGGGGAATCCACTGAAGCTTTCTTT
NA	NA	TRBV12-5	13	TRBJ1-5	CASGSGWGQPQHF	TGTGCTAGTGGTTCCGGGTGGGGACAGCCCCAGCATTTT
NA	NA	TRBV29-1	12	TRBJ2-3	CSVTEGRDTQYF	TGCAGCGTTACTGAGGGGAGGGATACGCAGTATTTT
NA	NA	TRBV27	15	TRBJ2-4	CASSSPGESKNIQYF	TGTGCCAGCAGTTCCCCTGGGGAAAGTAAAAACATTCAGTACTTC
NA	NA	TRBV10-2	14	TRBJ1-2	CASSDPGEYYGYTF	TGCGCCAGCTCGGACCCGGGGGAGTACTATGGCTACACCTTC
NA	NA	TRBV12-3/TRBV12-4	13	TRBJ1-1	CASSRGWNTEAFF	TGTGCCAGCAGCCGTGGGTGGAACACTGAAGCTTTCTTT
NA	NA	TRBV5-1	15	TRBJ2-7	CASSLGHGISYEQYF	TGCGCCAGCAGCTTGGGACACGGCATCTCCTACGAGCAGTACTTC
TRBD1	NA	TRBV7-3	15	TRBJ2-1	CASSRDSGSYNEQFF	TGTGCCAGCAGCCGGGACAGCGGCTCCTACAATGAGCAGTTCTTC
TRBD2	NA	TRBV7-8	18	TRBJ2-1	CASSLRTSASSSYNEQFF	TGTGCCAGCAGCTTGAGGACTAGCGCATCGAGCTCCTACAATGAGCAGTTCTTC
NA	NA	TRBV6-5	13	TRBJ1-6	CASRDVRDSPLHF	TGTGCCAGCAGGGACGTTAGGGATTCACCCCTCCACTTT
NA	NA	TRBV6-2/TRBV6-3	17	TRBJ2-5	CASSYGRDTLPQETQYF	TGTGCCAGCAGTTACGGGCGGGACACCTTACCCCAAGAGACCCAGTACTTC
NA	NA	TRBV12-3/TRBV12-4	13	TRBJ1-1	CASSLLQYTEAFF	TGTGCCAGCAGTTTGCTGCAATACACTGAAGCTTTCTTT